This TCR beta chain was found in a study of blood T cells in healthy people across ages (dated by TCRdb to between 2015 and 2016). Study-level background: In model experiments, template switching captured roughly one uniquely barcoded TCR beta cDNA molecule for every two T cells. The study measured age-related changes in TCR beta repertoire diversity using deep sequencing normalized with unique cDNA molecular identifiers. The donors were divided into four age groups: young (average around 17 years), middle-aged (about 39), aged (about 60) and long-lived (around 80). To avoid experimental bias, donors of different ages were distributed randomly across sequencing lanes. Using the same blood draw, the study looked at two additional independent replicas of 1 million unique cDNA reads for two donors, one aged 18 to 29 and the other aged 80 or older.

To prepare the library, 5' RACE was applied. The second PCR ran for about 7 to 11 cycles and used a J-beta primer mix along with a sample-barcoded 5' primer. Each TCR beta cDNA molecule received a unique molecular identifier from a template-switch 5' adaptor carrying 12 random nucleotides. Each sample yielded at least 3 million CDR3-containing paired-end reads. First-strand cDNA synthesis was performed from all RNA using the Mint cDNA synthesis kit, with priming by a TRBC-specific oligonucleotide. Following uracil-DNA glycosylase treatment, a first 18-cycle PCR with universal primers M1SS and BC2_uni_R was performed on all cDNA. On the study's bioinformatics: For normalization, 1 million high-quality reads were randomly selected from each sample, with every read carrying a distinct molecular identifier. Instead of being binned into consensus sequences, reads that shared molecular identifiers were thrown out. MiTCR, set to a Q25 quality threshold and the strictest error-elimination algorithm, was used for CDR3 identification, clonotype clustering and error correction. A nonparametric unseen species model with Euler transformation was used to estimate a lower bound on total TCR beta diversity. Clones were called with MiXCR by TCRdb after fastp trimmed the public reads at Q25, and only in-frame beta chains were retained. Each entry merges the rows of one CDR3 protein and shows their most common DNA and genes. The V and J calls and clone size are TCRdb's, not the authors'. The sample table lists around 1,900,000 distinct CDR3 sequences, around 40% of them with a count of one. Under 25% of the sample is in the top ten clones.

Per the germline V gene, SGHNT is the CDR1 and YENEEA is the CDR2. V gives up 5 bases and J gives up 6 bases, and the segment between their germline ends measures 24 bases. The CDR3, cysteine through phenylalanine, is 17 amino acids long. Of the read, only the CDR3 DNA is kept; its 51 bases are in frame from base 1. Systemically healthy Caucasian individuals from Russia, approximately 39 in total and aged roughly 6 to 90 years, were included as donors. About 9.1 milliliters of peripheral blood were collected from each donor into EDTA-treated Vacutainer tubes. Ficoll-Paque density-gradient centrifugation was used to isolate PBMCs, with at least 6 million per sample. Trizol reagent was used to extract total RNA from the PBMCs, yielding at least 5 micrograms per sample. The percentages of naive CD45RAhigh/CD27high T cells were determined by flow cytometry on a PBMC aliquot from every donor. Points the paper makes about the study in general: The CMV infection status of donors was not known, potentially confounding age-related changes in expanded clonotypes. Because profiling used bulk unsorted PBMCs, naive and antigen-experienced compartments could not be compared conclusively. Estimates of total diversity from one million sequenced T cells were regarded as lower bounds and underestimates. Compared with the aged group, the long-lived group had more naive CD4+ T cells, fewer expanded clones and increased TCR diversity, suggesting age selection. As age increased, observed TCR beta diversity per million T cells dropped in a roughly linear way, and a significant reduction was already evident by age 40. The percentage of naive T cells measured by flow cytometry correlated strongly with observed TCR beta diversity.

Comment on this clonotype: No cognate antigen has been identified for it. It has no much larger one-base neighbor in the sample; base qualities were not kept.

The chain was built from TRBV11-3 and TRBJ2-3; the D segment could be TRBD2, given 8 matching bases. The sequence derives from a human donor in good health. The specimen sequenced was blood. The CDR3 in this case is CASSNAEGAGGSDTQYF. The DNA sequence reads TGTGCCAGCAGCAACGCCGAGGGGGCGGGGGGCTCGGATACGCAGTATTTT.